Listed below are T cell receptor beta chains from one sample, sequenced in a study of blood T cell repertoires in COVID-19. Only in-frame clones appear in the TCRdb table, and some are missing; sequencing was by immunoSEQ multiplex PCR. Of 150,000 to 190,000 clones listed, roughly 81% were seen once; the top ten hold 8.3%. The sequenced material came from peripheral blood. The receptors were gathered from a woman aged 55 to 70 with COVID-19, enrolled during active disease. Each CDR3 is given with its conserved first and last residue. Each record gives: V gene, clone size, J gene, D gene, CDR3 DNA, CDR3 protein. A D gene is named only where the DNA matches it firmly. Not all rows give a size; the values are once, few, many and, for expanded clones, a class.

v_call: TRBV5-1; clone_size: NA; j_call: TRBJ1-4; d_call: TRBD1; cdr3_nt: TGCGCCAGCAGCCCCGGACAGGGGAACGAAAAACTGTTTTTT; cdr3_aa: CASSPGQGNEKLFF
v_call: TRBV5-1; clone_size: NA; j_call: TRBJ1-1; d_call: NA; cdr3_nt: TGCGCCAGCAGCTTGGAAGGGGCGAACACTGAAGCTTTCTTT; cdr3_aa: CASSLEGANTEAFF
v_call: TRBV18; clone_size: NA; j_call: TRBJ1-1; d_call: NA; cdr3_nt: TGTGCCAGCTCACCACGGCGGGAGAACACTGAAGCTTTCTTT; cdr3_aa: CASSPRRENTEAFF
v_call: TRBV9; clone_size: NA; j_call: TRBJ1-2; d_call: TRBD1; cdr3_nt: TGTGCCAGCAGCGAGGGGACAGGTGCTATAGCTAACTATGGCTACACCTTC; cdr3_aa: CASSEGTGAIANYGYTF
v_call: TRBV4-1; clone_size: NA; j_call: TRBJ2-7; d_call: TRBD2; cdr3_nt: TGCGCCAGCAGCCGAGGACTAGCGGACTCCTACGAGCAGTACTTC; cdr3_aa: CASSRGLADSYEQYF
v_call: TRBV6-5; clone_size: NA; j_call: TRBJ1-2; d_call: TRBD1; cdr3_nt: TGTGCCAGCAGTCCTGGGACAGGGAACTATGGCTACACCTTC; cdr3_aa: CASSPGTGNYGYTF
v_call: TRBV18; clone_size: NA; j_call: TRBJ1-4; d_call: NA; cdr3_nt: TGTGCCAGCTCACCAGGAGGGCTACGCGGGGCTAATGAAAAACTGTTTTTT; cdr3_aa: CASSPGGLRGANEKLFF
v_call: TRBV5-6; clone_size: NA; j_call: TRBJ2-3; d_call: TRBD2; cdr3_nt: TGTGCCAGCAGCTTACTAGCGGGAGGGCCAAGCACAGATACGCAGTATTTT; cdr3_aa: CASSLLAGGPSTDTQYF
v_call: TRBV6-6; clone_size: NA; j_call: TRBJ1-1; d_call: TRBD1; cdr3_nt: TGTGCCAGCAGCCCCGGGGACAGGGCGAACACTGAAGCTTTCTTT; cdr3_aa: CASSPGDRANTEAFF
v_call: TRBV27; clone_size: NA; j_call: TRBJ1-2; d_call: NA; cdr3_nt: TGTGCCAGCAGTTTAAAGGGGGAGTACTATGGCTACACCTTC; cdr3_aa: CASSLKGEYYGYTF
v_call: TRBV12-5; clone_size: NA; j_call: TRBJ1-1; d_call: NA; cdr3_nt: TGTGCTAGTGAACAGTTAGAAGCTTTCTTT; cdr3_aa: CASEQLEAFF
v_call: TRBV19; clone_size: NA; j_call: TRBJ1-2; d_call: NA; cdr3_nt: TGTGCCACCGGGAGGGGGAACAACTATGGCTACACCTTC; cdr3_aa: CATGRGNNYGYTF
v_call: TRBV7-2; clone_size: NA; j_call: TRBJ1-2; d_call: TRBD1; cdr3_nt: TGTGCCAGCAGCTTAGGTGTTGGGACAGCCGCTAACTATGGCTACACCTTC; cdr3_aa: CASSLGVGTAANYGYTF
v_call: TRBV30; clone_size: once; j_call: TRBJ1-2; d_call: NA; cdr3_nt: TGTGCCTGGAGTGCTTGGAGAAGTCACTATGGCTACACCTTC; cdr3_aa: CAWSAWRSHYGYTF
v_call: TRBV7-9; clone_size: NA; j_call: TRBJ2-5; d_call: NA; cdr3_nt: TGTGCCAGCAGTCTCGGGGGGCGTATTGGGGAGACCCAGTACTTC; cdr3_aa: CASSLGGRIGETQYF
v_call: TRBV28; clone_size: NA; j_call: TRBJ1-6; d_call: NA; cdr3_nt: TGTGCCAGCAGTTCAAGGATGGGGGGTAATTCACCCCTCCACTTT; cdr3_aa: CASSSRMGGNSPLHF
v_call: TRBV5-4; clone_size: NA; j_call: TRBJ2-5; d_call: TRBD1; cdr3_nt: TGTGCCAGTACTTCCAGGCAGGGGGTAGAAGAGACCCAGTACTTC; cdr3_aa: CASTSRQGVEETQYF
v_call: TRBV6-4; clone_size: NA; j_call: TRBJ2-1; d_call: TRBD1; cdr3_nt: TGTGCCAGCAGAGCCCGGACAGGGGCTGGCTACAATGAGCAGTTCTTC; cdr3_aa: CASRARTGAGYNEQFF
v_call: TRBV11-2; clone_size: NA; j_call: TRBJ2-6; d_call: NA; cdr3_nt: TGTGCCAGCAGCTTAGTTGGCGGCGGAACTGGGGCCAACGTCCTGACTTTC; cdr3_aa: CASSLVGGGTGANVLTF
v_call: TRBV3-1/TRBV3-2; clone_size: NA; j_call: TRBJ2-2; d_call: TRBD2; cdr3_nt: TGTGCCAGCAGCCAAGATGCGGGAGGCCTTCCCGGGGAGCTGTTTTTT; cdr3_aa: CASSQDAGGLPGELFF